This TCR beta chain is drawn from a study of cytotoxic CD8 clonotypes in ibrutinib-treated CLL. Study as a whole: Response samples were taken after a median around eleven months of treatment, range 6 to 36.

On this clone: Relative to the germline gene, one junction end is altered; a read error may explain this.

Germline V gene data show CDR1 as SSHAT and CDR2 as FNYEAQ (reference sequence). The CDR3 totals 16 residues. Sequencing sought depths of 1 in 200,000 to 1 in 1 million T cells. Assay used: immunoSEQ multiplex PCR; TCRdb lists only in-frame clones, some missing. The top ten clones hold roughly 6.4% of a sample with about 200,000 clones, around 70% of them seen once. Frozen-stored PBMCs produced approximately 2 micrograms of genomic DNA for TCR beta libraries. The TCR sequence derives from a human donor with chronic lymphocytic leukemia. Source: PBMCs, taken after 12 months of ibrutinib treatment. The chain uses TRBV7-7 and TRBJ2-3, with D tentatively TRBD1 or TRBD2 (5 bases each). CDR3 sequence: CASSLAWDRGTDTQYF. In DNA, the CDR3 is TGTGCTAGCAGCTTAGCTTGGGACCGGGGCACAGATACGCAGTATTTT.